The present TCR beta chain was sequenced within a study of CD8+ T cells in alopecia areata. Study summary: Tofacitinib was taken orally by treated patients, and the dose was 5 to 10 mg twice daily. Patients given treatment had severity scored by the percentage of scalp area affected.

Whole-study findings and limits: Scalp sequencing captures resident alphabeta T cells of normal skin too.

Germline CDR1 MNHEY, CDR2 SMNVEV (reference sequence). Trimming cost V 6 bases and J 6 bases; bases outside gene matches: 8. This CDR3 spans 15 amino acids. The treatment: oral pan-JAK inhibitor, 5-10 mg twice daily. Lesional scalp tissue (obtained by punch biopsy) and peripheral blood were collected from alopecia areata patients. This clone was found a few times. What it binds is not known. Isolated RNA was reverse transcribed into cDNA used as the sequencing template. Here immunoSEQ multiplex PCR was the method, and the copy in TCRdb shows in-frame clones only, minus some. The repertoire holds over 150,000 clones, with less than 70% as singletons.

The source of this sequence is a human donor with alopecia areata. This specimen consisted of CD4+ T cells sorted from blood, obtained at week 24, from a patient treated with tofacitinib. The rearrangement joins TRBV27 to TRBJ2-3; 11 bases agree with TRBD2. The CDR3 region is CASRRSGGAADTQYF. The CDR3 region has the DNA TGTGCCAGCAGACGTAGCGGGGGGGCTGCGGATACGCAGTATTTT.